This T cell receptor beta chain was identified in a study of tumor and adjacent non-tumor tissue in lung cancer. Overall study findings and caveats: Top 100 clones took a larger repertoire share in normal lung.

Comment on this clonotype: Its antigen is as yet unknown.

TCRbeta libraries were built with three rounds of nested PCR, modified from ARM-PCR. TCRdb recomputed calls from the multiplex PCR reads with MiXCR, one row per CDR3 protein. The table has around 200,000 distinct CDR3 sequences, 71% seen once. The template was RNA from unsorted bulk tissue. The clonotype originates from a man aged 55 to 70 with non-small cell lung cancer. Sequencing was carried out using lung tumor tissue.

CDR3 DNA: TGCAGTGCTACTGTCGAGGGATATACAGATACGCAGTATTTT. It codes for CSATVEGYTDTQYF. This rearrangement joins TRBV20-1 to TRBJ2-3, with a weak D call TRBD2 (5 bases). Germline V lookup: CDR1 DFQATT, CDR2 SNEGSKA (reference sequence). The CDR3 has 14 residues. Trimming shortened V by 4 bases and J by 3 bases, and 14 bases separated the two germline ends.